This is a list of T cell receptor beta chains from one sample in a study of early T cells in non-severe SARS-CoV-2 infection. One entry per CDR3 protein, called by TCRdb with MiXCR from the 5' RACE reads. The table includes 75,000 to 95,000 distinct CDR3 sequences, roughly 15% detected once. The sample consisted of whole blood, taken at baseline. The source is an adult who was a healthcare worker with PCR-confirmed SARS-CoV-2 infection or an uninfected control (not recorded which). The CDR3 runs from the conserved cysteine through the conserved F or W. The order of the fields is CDR3 protein, CDR3 DNA, D gene, J gene, V gene, clone size. The D gene is left open where the match is weak. The size entry is marked missing in some rows and otherwise reads once, few, many or a size class.

CASSRGPGGYEQYF | TGCGCCAGCAGCCGAGGACCCGGGGGTTACGAGCAGTACTTC | . | TRBJ2-7 | TRBV5-1 | once
CASSPTLSYEQYF | TGTGCCAGCAGCCCGACACTCTCCTACGAGCAGTACTTC | . | TRBJ2-7 | TRBV12-3/TRBV12-4 | many
CASSLGTPRGETQYF | TGTGCCAGCAGTTTGGGCACCCCCCGGGGTGAGACCCAGTACTTC | . | TRBJ2-5 | TRBV6-6 | few
CARGDPNTGELFF | TGTGCCAGGGGGGACCCGAACACCGGGGAGCTGTTTTTT | . | TRBJ2-2 | TRBV7-9 | few
CASSRSQGTRETQYF | TGCGCCAGCAGCCGATCACAGGGAACACGGGAGACCCAGTACTTC | . | TRBJ2-5 | TRBV4-3 | .
CAWISTSNTDTQYF | TGTGCCTGGATTTCGACTAGCAACACAGATACGCAGTATTTT | TRBD2 | TRBJ2-3 | TRBV30 | .
CASSLGTTSTDTQYF | TGTGCCAGCAGCTTAGGGACAACTAGCACAGATACGCAGTATTTT | . | TRBJ2-3 | TRBV7-7 | few
CASSLKGTMNTEAFF | TGCGCCAGCAGCTTAAAAGGGACCATGAACACTGAAGCTTTCTTT | . | TRBJ1-1 | TRBV5-1 | many
CASSLGLARTEQFF | TGTGCCAGCAGTTTGGGACTAGCGAGGACTGAGCAGTTCTTC | TRBD2 | TRBJ2-1 | TRBV28 | many
CASSSPDRIYTF | TGTGCCAGCAGCTCCCCGGACAGGATCTACACCTTC | TRBD1 | TRBJ1-2 | TRBV12-3/TRBV12-4 | .
CASSQGRGDTQYF | TGTGCCAGTAGCCAGGGTCGAGGGGATACGCAGTATTTT | . | TRBJ2-3 | TRBV19 | many
CASNKGTNIQYF | TGTGCCAGCAATAAGGGGACCAACATTCAGTACTTC | . | TRBJ2-4 | TRBV12-3/TRBV12-4 | few
CASSQKAYPGGNIQYF | TGCGCCAGCAGCCAAAAGGCCTACCCCGGTGGAAACATTCAGTACTTC | . | TRBJ2-4 | TRBV4-3 | .
CASSEGPRGGGFQYF | TGTGCCAGCAGCGAAGGCCCCCGGGGAGGGGGCTTCCAGTACTTC | . | TRBJ2-5 | TRBV2 | few
CASSVAATYEQYF | TGTGCCAGCAGTGTAGCGGCCACCTACGAGCAGTACTTC | . | TRBJ2-7 | TRBV28 | few
CAIPRGEGLRTDTQYF | TGTGCCATCCCCCGAGGTGAGGGCCTGAGGACAGATACGCAGTATTTT | . | TRBJ2-3 | TRBV2 | .
CASSSLNAAPEAFF | TGTGCCAGCAGCTCGCTAAATGCGGCCCCTGAAGCTTTCTTT | . | TRBJ1-1 | TRBV7-9 | few
CASRSSGNTIYF | TGTGCCAGCAGGAGCTCTGGAAACACCATATATTTT | . | TRBJ1-3 | TRBV6-5 | few
CATSWGPSSYNSPLHF | TGTGCCACCAGCTGGGGACCGAGCTCCTATAATTCACCCCTCCACTTT | . | TRBJ1-6 | TRBV15 | many
CASSLMREYFTDTQYF | TGTGCCAGCAGCTTAATGCGGGAGTACTTCACAGATACGCAGTATTTT | TRBD2 | TRBJ2-3 | TRBV7-2 | few
CSAIARPKSGELFF | TGCAGTGCAATAGCTAGGCCGAAGTCGGGGGAGCTGTTTTTT | . | TRBJ2-2 | TRBV20-1 | .
CASSLGFASEVFEQFF | TGTGCCAGCAGTTTAGGATTCGCTAGCGAGGTATTTGAGCAGTTCTTC | . | TRBJ2-1 | TRBV27 | many
CASSPDSRLGQFF | TGTGCCAGCAGCCCGGACTCCCGCCTTGGGCAGTTCTTC | . | TRBJ2-1 | TRBV11-2 | .
CASSLAPREANEQFF | TGTGCCAGCAGCTTAGCTCCGCGGGAGGCCAATGAGCAGTTCTTC | TRBD2 | TRBJ2-1 | TRBV7-6 | .
CASSSSVNTEAFF | TGTGCCAGCAGCTCATCGGTGAACACTGAAGCTTTCTTT | . | TRBJ1-1 | TRBV7-9 | .
CASSFNTLGSEKLFF | TGTGCCAGCTCATTTAATACACTGGGAAGTGAGAAACTGTTTTTT | . | TRBJ1-4 | TRBV18 | few
CATSDLRDREGNTQYF | TGTGCCACCAGTGATTTACGGGACAGGGAAGGAAATACGCAGTATTTT | TRBD1 | TRBJ2-3 | TRBV24-1 | .
CASSPNYHEQYF | TGTGCCAGCAGTCCAAACTACCACGAGCAGTACTTC | . | TRBJ2-7 | TRBV28 | few
CSVGVGQASEAFF | TGCAGCGTTGGAGTGGGGCAGGCCTCTGAAGCTTTCTTT | . | TRBJ1-1 | TRBV29-1 | few
CASSRTSGSPDTQYF | TGTGCCAGCAGTCGCACTAGCGGGAGTCCAGATACGCAGTATTTT | TRBD2 | TRBJ2-3 | TRBV12-3/TRBV12-4 | few
CSVEYRWGQETQYF | TGCAGCGTTGAATATCGGTGGGGTCAAGAGACCCAGTACTTC | . | TRBJ2-5 | TRBV29-1 | .
CASSLGGAAYEQYF | TGTGCCAGCAGTTTAGGGGGGGCTGCCTACGAGCAGTACTTC | . | TRBJ2-7 | TRBV12-3/TRBV12-4 | many
CASSSPGGRGSNEQFF | TGTGCCAGCAGCTCCCCCGGGGGGCGGGGGAGTAATGAGCAGTTCTTC | . | TRBJ2-1 | TRBV7-6 | few
CASSQDSGNTIYF | TGTGCCAGCAGCCAGGATTCTGGAAACACCATATATTTT | . | TRBJ1-3 | TRBV7-9 | .
CASSLFSGSKNEQFF | TGTGCCAGCAGCTTATTCAGCGGGAGTAAGAATGAGCAGTTCTTC | TRBD2 | TRBJ2-1 | TRBV7-9 | .
CSARDLKIQETQYF | TGCAGTGCTAGAGATCTGAAGATACAAGAGACCCAGTACTTC | . | TRBJ2-5 | TRBV20-1 | many
CASSPRGEQYF | TGTGCCAGCAGCCCTAGAGGGGAGCAGTACTTC | . | TRBJ2-7 | TRBV12-3/TRBV12-4 | many